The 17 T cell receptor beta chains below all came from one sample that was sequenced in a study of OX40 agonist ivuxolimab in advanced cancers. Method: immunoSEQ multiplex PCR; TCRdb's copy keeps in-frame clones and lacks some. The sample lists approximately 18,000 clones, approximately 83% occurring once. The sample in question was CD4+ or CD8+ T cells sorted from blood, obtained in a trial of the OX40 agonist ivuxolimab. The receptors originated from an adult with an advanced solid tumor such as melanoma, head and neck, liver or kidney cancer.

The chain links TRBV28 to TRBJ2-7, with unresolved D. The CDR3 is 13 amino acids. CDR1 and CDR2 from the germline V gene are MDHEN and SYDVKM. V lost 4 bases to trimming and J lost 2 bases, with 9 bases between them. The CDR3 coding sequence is TGTGCCAGCAGTTCCGACACGACCTACGAGCAGTACTTC. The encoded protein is CASSSDTTYEQYF.

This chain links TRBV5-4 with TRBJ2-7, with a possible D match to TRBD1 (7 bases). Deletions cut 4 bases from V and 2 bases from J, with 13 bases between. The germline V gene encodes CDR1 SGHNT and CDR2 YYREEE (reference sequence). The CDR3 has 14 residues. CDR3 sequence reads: CASSGGQGAYEQYF. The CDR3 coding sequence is TGTGCCAGCAGCGGGGGGCAGGGGGCCTACGAGCAGTACTTC.

The CDR3 region is CASSPSGGAGEQFF. For the CDR3, the DNA is TGTGCCAGTAGTCCTAGCGGGGGGGCAGGTGAGCAGTTCTTC. The genes are TRBV19 and TRBJ2-1, with 12 bases that match TRBD2. Germline loops: CDR1 LNHDA, CDR2 SQIVND (reference sequence). J gave up 9 bases and V 5 bases, and 5 bases lay outside the gene matches. The CDR3 runs to 14 residues.

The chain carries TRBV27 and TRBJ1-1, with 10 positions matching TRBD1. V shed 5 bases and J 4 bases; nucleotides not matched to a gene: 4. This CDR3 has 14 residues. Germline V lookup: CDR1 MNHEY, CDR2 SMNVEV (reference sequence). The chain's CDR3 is CASSPGTGATEAFF. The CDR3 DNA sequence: TGTGCCAGCAGTCCCGGGACAGGGGCCACTGAAGCTTTCTTT.

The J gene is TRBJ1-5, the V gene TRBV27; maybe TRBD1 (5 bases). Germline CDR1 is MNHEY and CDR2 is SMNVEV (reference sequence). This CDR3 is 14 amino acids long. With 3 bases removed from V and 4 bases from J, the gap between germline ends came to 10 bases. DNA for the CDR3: TGTGCCAGCAGTTTCGAGGGGTCAAATCAGCCCCAGCATTTT. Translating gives CASSFEGSNQPQHF.

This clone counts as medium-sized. The CDR3 region is CASSMSTGFYGYTF. Written as DNA, the CDR3 is TGTGCCAGTAGTATGTCGACAGGGTTCTATGGCTACACCTTC. J is TRBJ1-2 and V is TRBV19; 7 nucleotides match TRBD1. CDR3 length equals 14 residues. CDR1 LNHDA and CDR2 SQIVND come from the germline V gene (reference sequence). Trimming removed 3 bases from V and 4 bases from J; junction bases left unmatched: 5.

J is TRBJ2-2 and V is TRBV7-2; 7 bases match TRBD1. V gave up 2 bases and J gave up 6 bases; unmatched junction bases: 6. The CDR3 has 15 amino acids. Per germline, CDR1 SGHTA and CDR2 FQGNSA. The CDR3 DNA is TGTGCCAGCAGCTTATCGGATACAGGGGCCGGGGAGCTGTTTTTT. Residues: CASSLSDTGAGELFF.

This CDR3 is CASSESGTGSLLGNTIYF. CDR3 in DNA: TGTGCCAGCAGTGAATCTGGGACAGGGAGTTTGCTTGGAAACACCATATATTTT. The chain has TRBV25-1 and TRBJ1-3, with 9 bases lining up with TRBD1. Germline CDR1 is MGHDK and CDR2 is SYGVNS. This CDR3 spans 18 amino acids. V shed 1 base and J 3 bases; nucleotides not matched to a gene: 10.

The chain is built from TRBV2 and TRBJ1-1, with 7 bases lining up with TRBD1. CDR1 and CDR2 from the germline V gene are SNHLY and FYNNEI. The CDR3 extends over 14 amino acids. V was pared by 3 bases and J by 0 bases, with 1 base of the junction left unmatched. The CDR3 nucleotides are TGTGCCAGCAGTGATGGGACAGTGAACACTGAAGCTTTCTTT. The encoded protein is CASSDGTVNTEAFF.

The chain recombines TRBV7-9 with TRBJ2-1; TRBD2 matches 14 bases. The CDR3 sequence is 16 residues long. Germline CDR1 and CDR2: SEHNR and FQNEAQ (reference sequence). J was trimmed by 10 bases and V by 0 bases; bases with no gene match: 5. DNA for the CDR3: TGTGCCAGCAGCTTAGCGGGGACTAGCGGGAGATGGGAGCAGTTCTTC. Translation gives CASSLAGTSGRWEQFF.

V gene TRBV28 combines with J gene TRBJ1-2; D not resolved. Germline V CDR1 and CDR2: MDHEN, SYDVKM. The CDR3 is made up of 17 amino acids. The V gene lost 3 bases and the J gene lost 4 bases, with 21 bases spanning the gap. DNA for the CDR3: TGTGCCAGCAGTTTCCGGCTCGCGGGGTGGGCCCCCTATGGCTACACCTTC. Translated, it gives CASSFRLAGWAPYGYTF.

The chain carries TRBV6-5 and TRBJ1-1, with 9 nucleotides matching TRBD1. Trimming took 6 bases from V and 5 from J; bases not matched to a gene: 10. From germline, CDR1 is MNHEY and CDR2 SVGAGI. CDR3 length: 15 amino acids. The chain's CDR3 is CASSLSRQGGTEAFF. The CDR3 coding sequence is TGTGCCAGCAGCCTATCTAGACAGGGGGGTACTGAAGCTTTCTTT.

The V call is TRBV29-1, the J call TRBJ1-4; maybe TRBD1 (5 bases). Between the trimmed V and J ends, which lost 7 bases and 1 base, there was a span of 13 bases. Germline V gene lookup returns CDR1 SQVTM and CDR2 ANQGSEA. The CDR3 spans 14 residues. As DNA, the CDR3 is TGCAGCGCGGGGGGAGTGGGAACTAATGAAAAACTGTTTTTT. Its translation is CSAGGVGTNEKLFF.

In DNA form, the CDR3 reads TGTGCCAGCAGAGGACTAGCGATCGTTGCCGATGAGCAGTTCTTC. It specifies CASRGLAIVADEQFF. The chain couples TRBV27 to TRBJ2-1; the match to TRBD2 covers 9 bases. The CDR3 has 15 residues. Looked up from germline, CDR1 is MNHEY and CDR2 is SMNVEV (reference sequence). V lost 6 bases to trimming and J lost 8 bases; unmatched junction nucleotides: 11.

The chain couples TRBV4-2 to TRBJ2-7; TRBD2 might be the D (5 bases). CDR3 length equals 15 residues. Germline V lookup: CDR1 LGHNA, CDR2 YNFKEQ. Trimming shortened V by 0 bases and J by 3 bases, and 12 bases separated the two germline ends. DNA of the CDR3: TGTGCCAGCAGCCAAGAGGCGCGGGTTAACTACGAGCAGTACTTC. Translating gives CASSQEARVNYEQYF.

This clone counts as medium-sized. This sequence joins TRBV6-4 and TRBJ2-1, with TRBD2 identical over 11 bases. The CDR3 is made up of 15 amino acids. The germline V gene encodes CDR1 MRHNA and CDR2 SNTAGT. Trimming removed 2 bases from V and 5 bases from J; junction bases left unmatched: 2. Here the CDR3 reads CASSDGTSGDNEQFF. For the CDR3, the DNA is TGTGCCAGCAGTGACGGGACTAGCGGCGACAATGAGCAGTTCTTC.

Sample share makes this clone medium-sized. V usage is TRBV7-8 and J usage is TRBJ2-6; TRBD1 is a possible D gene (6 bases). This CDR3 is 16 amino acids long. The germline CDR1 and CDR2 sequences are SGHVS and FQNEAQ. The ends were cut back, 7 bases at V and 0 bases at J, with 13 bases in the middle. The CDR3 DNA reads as TGTGCCAGCAACCGGGGACAACTCTCTGGGGCCAACGTCCTGACTTTC. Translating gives CASNRGQLSGANVLTF.